Given below is one T cell receptor (beta chain) in context. Its antigen is undetermined. This sample was taken from a study of T cell responses to AZD1222 COVID-19 vaccine. Overall study results and limits: White British donors predominated, females outnumbered males, and clonal diversity was possibly underestimated. The reported proportion of spike-specific TCRs targeting unmutated variant regions was nearly half. Without day 14 samples, only post-peak T cell repertoires were studied. At baseline, just 6 or 7 AZD1222 recipients tested seropositive.

Clones were read by immunoSEQ multiplex PCR, and TCRdb kept only the in-frame ones, dropping some. The sample holds fewer than 200,000 clones, around 90% seen once. The clonotype originates from an adult who received the MenACWY meningococcal vaccine as a control. The sequenced sample was peripheral blood, obtained 28 days after the second dose of the MenACWY control vaccine.

The CDR3 loop is CASSTDYRGEQYF. The CDR3 DNA follows: TGTGCCAGCAGTACCGATTACAGAGGCGAGCAGTACTTC. The rearrangement links TRBV6-5 to TRBJ2-7; D not resolved. The CDR3 is made up of 13 amino acids. Germline values: CDR1 MNHEY, CDR2 SVGAGI. Trimming took off 5 bases at V and 6 bases at J, with 14 bases between the two ends.